Detailed here is one T cell receptor beta chain. Its target is not known. The sample carries other DNA sequences with the same CDR3. These data come from a study of cytomegalovirus exposure and HLA in healthy donors. Study details: Caucasian-associated ancestry cluster membership applied to about four fifths of 398 genotyped donors.

Overall study findings and caveats: Among the CMV-associated chains, a few were confirmed in vitro as specific for CMV antigens. Most TCR sequences were rare, but some public TCRs occurred in many donors.

Amplification used 60 Vbeta primers and 13 Jbeta primers. TCRdb keeps only in-frame clones here, not all; method: immunoSEQ multiplex PCR. Of roughly 150,000 clones in the sample, around 75% were seen once. Germline assignment: CDR1 SEHNR and CDR2 FQNEAQ (reference sequence). This CDR3 comprises 14 residues. V was trimmed by 5 bases and J by 0 bases, leaving 8 bases between them. This TCR was sampled from a male donor in good health and CMV-seronegative. The chain has TRBV7-9 and TRBJ1-5; D not resolved. Sequenced material: PBMCs. The CDR3 here is CASSPTGSNQPQHF. The CDR3 DNA reads TGTGCCAGCAGCCCTACGGGTAGCAATCAGCCCCAGCATTTT.